This T cell receptor beta chain was sequenced in a study of identical twins. Everyone who gave samples was a healthy Caucasian. The CDR3 has 14 residues. Germline V gives CDR1 LNHDA, CDR2 SQIVND (reference sequence). V gave up 10 bases and J gave up 9 bases, with 25 bases separating them. A word on this clonotype: What it binds is not known.

General study findings and limits: Zero-insertion analyses could be partly confounded by invariant MAIT and iNKT cells. Within beta out-of-frame sequences, the excess sharing observed between twins was weaker.

A universal primer site was created by template switching, with the cDNA bearing unique molecular identifiers. TCRdb called the 5' RACE reads again in MiXCR, with one record for every CDR3 protein. Among about 240,000 distinct CDR3 sequences listed, roughly 13% were seen once. The same specimen was also included in a second study, on yellow fever vaccine responses in identical twins.

Material: memory (CD45RO+) T cells sorted from blood. The sequence derives from a woman aged 18-30 years in good health. V is TRBV19 and J is TRBJ2-7; D perhaps matches TRBD1 (6 bases). CDR3 in DNA: TGTGCCACCTCAAACAGGGTTTCTAGTGTTGGGCAGTACTTC. Its translation is CATSNRVSSVGQYF.